Listed below are T cell receptor beta chains from one sample, sequenced in a study of blood T cell repertoires in COVID-19. The table came from immunoSEQ multiplex PCR; TCRdb's copy has only in-frame clones and leaves some out. The table records approximately 440,000 clones, around 90% of them present only once. The source material was PBMCs or T cells enriched from blood (not recorded which). Every receptor here comes from a woman aged 18 to 35 who had recovered from COVID-19. CDR3s include the opening cysteine and the closing phenylalanine or tryptophan.

v_gene	j_gene	len	CDR3aa
TRBV24-1	TRBJ2-5	16	CATSDNTGTRDETQYF
TRBV5-1	TRBJ2-2	16	CASSLSSGGDTGELFF
TRBV11-2	TRBJ2-7	13	CASSATDSYEQYF
TRBV7-3	TRBJ2-3	17	CASSSLGQGRFPDTQYF
TRBV18	TRBJ2-7	13	CASSPGQGNEQYF
TRBV19	TRBJ2-7	15	CASRGGAQLSYEQYF
TRBV4-2	TRBJ2-3	15	CASSPSGGRTDTQYF
TRBV10-1	TRBJ1-5	15	CASSFRTVRGQPQHF
TRBV12-3/TRBV12-4	TRBJ2-3	13	CASSLAVTDTQYF
TRBV5-4	TRBJ1-1	16	CASSPLQGYMNTEAFF
TRBV5-1	TRBJ1-2	14	CASSLLQGEGGYTF
TRBV2	TRBJ2-2	15	CASSERVAGAGELFF
TRBV5-1	TRBJ2-2	16	CASAPWRGTNTGELFF
TRBV12-5	TRBJ2-7	17	CASGLETSGGFSYEQYF
TRBV4-1	TRBJ1-5	15	CASSPLGGQEQPQHF
TRBV6-6	TRBJ1-2	15	CASSYSRWAEYGYTF
TRBV5-1	TRBJ1-1	17	CASSLSFRGLEETEAFF
TRBV28	TRBJ2-3	16	CASSPARGAFTDTQYF
TRBV2	TRBJ1-1	13	CATSTDLNTEAFF
TRBV6-1	TRBJ1-2	15	CASSDLTATNYGYTF
TRBV28	TRBJ1-5	16	CASSPQGKGVNQPQHF
TRBV9	TRBJ2-7	14	CASSLVPGGSEQYF
TRBV6-1	TRBJ1-6	15	CASSEGNRSDSPLHF
TRBV9	TRBJ1-2	14	CASSLYTGAYGYTF
TRBV19	TRBJ2-5	12	CACGLAGETQYF
TRBV11-2	TRBJ2-7	14	CASSSLTGMYEQYF
TRBV27	TRBJ1-5	11	CASSSSGPQHF
TRBV2	TRBJ1-1	14	CASSALTGGTEAFF
TRBV7-9	TRBJ1-1	14	CASSFSRLSGEAFF
TRBV7-2	TRBJ2-5	13	CASGRRAWETQYF
TRBV3-1/TRBV3-2	TRBJ1-1	13	CASSQARNTEAFF
TRBV9	TRBJ1-3	12	CASRGSGNTIYF
TRBV6-5	TRBJ1-2	14	CASTGTGGGYGYTF
TRBV5-1	TRBJ1-2	13	CASSSQQGDGYTF
TRBV29-1	TRBJ1-1	14	CSVSRRGQNTEAFF
TRBV5-1	TRBJ1-1	15	CASSLRGGEGTEAFF
TRBV2	TRBJ1-1	15	CASIERVGLNTEAFF
TRBV4-1	TRBJ1-4	14	CASRPGQTNEKLFF
TRBV10-3	TRBJ1-6	16	CAISDSNRVGNSPLHF
TRBV3-1/TRBV3-2	TRBJ2-1	19	CASSQVPLYVADSYNEQFF
TRBV6-5	TRBJ1-1	15	CASSYLNRGRTEAFF
TRBV29-1	TRBJ1-2	14	CSVEGHPTDYGYTF
TRBV5-4	TRBJ1-4	15	CASSLGGSTNEKLFF
TRBV29-1	TRBJ2-5	12	CSFLETQETQYF
TRBV30	TRBJ1-4	15	CAWSGEGRSSEKLFF
TRBV29-1	TRBJ1-4	16	CSDTGTRLLFNEKLFF
TRBV4-1	TRBJ1-6	15	CASSHPKGANSPLHF
TRBV12-3/TRBV12-4	TRBJ2-3	13	CASSTGLAHTQYF
TRBV19	TRBJ2-7	14	CASSPTGAYHEQYF
TRBV29-1	TRBJ2-7	13	CSALTGTGSEQYF
TRBV27	TRBJ2-7	14	CASSILRGVGEQYF
TRBV3-1/TRBV3-2	TRBJ1-6	14	CASSQGWAGKPLHF
TRBV24-1	TRBJ1-2	16	CATSDSPERANYGYTF
TRBV6-5	TRBJ1-3	14	CASRGGISGNTIYF
TRBV18	TRBJ2-2	16	CASSPGGPSLTGELFF